One and the same sample provided the 32 T cell receptor beta chains below, sequenced in a study of vaccination and CD4 T cells after COVID-19. In TCRdb, the PCR reads were re-called with MiXCR into one record per CDR3 protein. The table has about 21,000 distinct CDR3 sequences, under 75% seen once. The sequenced sample was CD4+ T cells from blood, obtained before SARS-CoV-2 vaccination. These receptors all come from a human donor who had recovered from COVID-19.

The rearrangement uses TRBV10-1 and TRBJ1-5; 7 positions match TRBD1. Germline CDR1 reads WNHNN; CDR2 reads SYGVQD (reference sequence). V dropped 1 base and J dropped 0; count of bases not matched to a gene: 9. The CDR3 is made up of 18 amino acids. The CDR3: CASSEWQDRNDSNQPQHF. Here the CDR3 DNA reads TGCGCCAGCAGTGAGTGGCAGGACAGGAACGATAGCAATCAGCCCCAGCATTTT.

This chain links TRBV6-1 with TRBJ2-3, with no clear D. Trimming took 6 bases from V and 4 from J, leaving 11 bases between them. CDR3 length: 13 residues. Germline values: CDR1 MNHNS, CDR2 SASEGT. The CDR3 sequence is CASRFDEADTQYF. The CDR3, as DNA: TGTGCCAGCAGGTTCGATGAGGCAGATACGCAGTATTTT.

This rearrangement joins TRBV5-4 to TRBJ2-2, with D tentatively TRBD2 (6 bases). Germline CDR1 reads SGHNT; CDR2 reads YYREEE (reference sequence). This CDR3 region has 17 residues. Between the trimmed V and J ends, which lost 7 bases and 1 base, there was a span of 20 bases. CDR3 protein: CASSQTRTTWNTGELFF. CDR3 coding DNA: TGTGCCAGCTCCCAAACTCGGACTACCTGGAACACCGGGGAGCTGTTTTTT.

J is TRBJ1-1 and V is TRBV28; no definite D call. V was cut by 7 bases and J by 2 bases, with 14 bases left in between. Germline V lookup: CDR1 MDHEN, CDR2 SYDVKM. The CDR3 contains 14 residues. DNA of the CDR3: TGTGCCAGCATCTCCAACCCAAGAAACACTGAAGCTTTCTTT. The encoded protein is CASISNPRNTEAFF.

V and J are TRBV7-2 and TRBJ2-3; 9 nucleotides match TRBD1. The CDR3 runs to 14 residues. CDR1 and CDR2 (germline): SGHTA, FQGNSA. V was clipped by 5 bases and J by 4 bases; unmatched bases: 4. The CDR3 spells CASSPGQGSDTQYF. CDR3 coding DNA: TGTGCCAGCAGCCCCGGACAGGGGTCAGATACGCAGTATTTT. Drawing the rest from reference TRBV7-2 and TRBJ2-3, the complete variable domain is GAGVSQSPSNKVTEKGKDVELRCDPISGHTALYWYRQSLGQGLEFLIYFQGNSAPDKSGLPSDRFSAERTGGSVSTLTIQRTQQEDSAVYLCASSPGQGSDTQYFGPGTRLTVL.

The rearrangement links TRBV20-1 to TRBJ1-2, with D possibly TRBD1 on 5 matching bases. Germline V gene sequence: CDR1 DFQATT, CDR2 SNEGSKA (reference sequence). The CDR3 consists of 17 residues. V was pared by 1 base and J by 2 bases, with 20 bases between. CDR3 DNA: TGCAGTGCTAGAGTGGGCAACCGGGACTACAGGAACTATGGCTACACCTTC. It is translated as CSARVGNRDYRNYGYTF.

V gene TRBV20-1 combines with J gene TRBJ2-7; tentatively, D is TRBD2 (5 bases). The germline V and J ends were trimmed by 5 bases and 3 bases, with 8 bases remaining between them. The CDR3 sequence is 11 residues long. CDR1 DFQATT and CDR2 SNEGSKA come from the germline V gene (reference sequence). This CDR3 reads CSAPRDYEQYF. CDR3 DNA sequence: TGCAGTGCTCCCCGGGACTACGAGCAGTACTTC.

CDR3 sequence: CSARETLEGPNEQYF. The CDR3 region has the DNA TGCAGTGCTAGAGAAACATTGGAGGGCCCAAACGAGCAGTACTTC. The V call is TRBV20-1, the J call TRBJ2-7, with a weak D call TRBD2 (6 bases). Trimming removed 0 bases from V and 5 bases from J, with 17 bases in between. This CDR3 is built from 15 residues. Germline CDR1 reads DFQATT; CDR2 reads SNEGSKA (reference sequence).

This chain joins TRBV20-1 and TRBJ1-5; D is uncertain. Trimming stripped 0 bases from V and 7 bases from J, with 13 bases between. CDR1 is DFQATT, CDR2 SNEGSKA, per germline (reference sequence). This CDR3 is 14 amino acids long. CDR3 loop: CSARDWRERQPQHF. The CDR3, as DNA: TGCAGTGCTAGAGATTGGAGGGAGCGGCAGCCCCAGCATTTT.

The chain recombines TRBV10-3 with TRBJ1-6; TRBD1 might be the D (5 bases). The germline CDR1 and CDR2 sequences are ENHRY and SYGVKD. The length of the CDR3 is 16 residues. Trimming cost V 0 bases and J 5 bases, with 11 bases left between them. The CDR3 reads CAISESFGRDNSPLHF. For the CDR3, the DNA is TGTGCCATCAGTGAGTCCTTTGGCAGGGATAATTCACCCCTCCACTTT.

This CDR3 reads CATWTDFNEQFF. In DNA form, the CDR3 reads TGTGCCACTTGGACCGACTTCAATGAGCAGTTCTTC. This sequence joins TRBV28 and TRBJ2-1; D remains ambiguous. The germline V and J ends were trimmed by 10 bases and 6 bases, with 13 bases remaining between them. Germline CDR1 reads MDHEN; CDR2 reads SYDVKM. The CDR3 consists of 12 residues.

The genes are TRBV7-3 and TRBJ1-1; D is uncertain. CDR1 SGHTA and CDR2 FQGTGA come from the germline V gene. This CDR3 contains 13 residues. Between the trimmed V and J ends, which lost 1 base and 4 bases, there was a span of 7 bases. Here the CDR3 reads CASSLSVSTEAFF. CDR3 DNA: TGTGCCAGCAGCTTAAGCGTCTCCACTGAAGCTTTCTTT. Full variable domain (rest looked up from reference TRBV7-3 and TRBJ1-1): GAGVSQTPSNKVTEKGKYVELRCDPISGHTALYWYRQSLGQGPEFLIYFQGTGAADDSGLPNDRFFAVRPEGSVSTLKIQRTERGDSAVYLCASSLSVSTEAFFGQGTRLTVV.

This chain connects TRBV20-1 to TRBJ1-4; D is unresolved. The CDR3 consists of 12 residues. Germline CDR1 DFQATT, CDR2 SNEGSKA (reference sequence). Trimming left V 4 bases short and J 5 bases short, with 8 bases between. CDR3 region: CSATRNNEKLFF. The CDR3 DNA reads TGCAGTGCTACTCGGAACAATGAAAAACTGTTTTTT.

The chain couples TRBV7-6 to TRBJ2-5, with TRBD2 as a possible D gene (5 bases). Deletions cut 0 bases from V and 2 bases from J, with 10 bases between. In germline, CDR1 is SGHVS, CDR2 FNYEAQ. CDR3 size: 15 residues. CDR3 bases: TGTGCCAGCAGCTTAGCGACGACGGGACAAGAGACCCAGTACTTC. Protein sequence: CASSLATTGQETQYF.

This clonotype was counted a few times. The chain carries TRBV20-1 and TRBJ1-1, with D possibly TRBD1 on 6 matching bases. Trimming cost V 4 bases and J 7 bases, with 16 bases left between them. Germline values: CDR1 DFQATT, CDR2 SNEGSKA (reference sequence). The CDR3 consists of 13 residues. CDR3 in DNA: TGCAGTGCTAATACCGGGACACGGCTTGAAGCTTTCTTT. Residues: CSANTGTRLEAFF.

The rearrangement joins TRBV10-1 to TRBJ2-1, with TRBD1 matching 8 bases. CDR1 is WNHNN, CDR2 SYGVQD, per germline (reference sequence). CDR3 length equals 13 residues. The V and J ends lost 6 bases and 7 bases, in that order; junction bases with no gene match: 5. CDR3 sequence (DNA): TGCGCCAGCAGCGGGACAGGTAAAAATGAGCAGTTCTTC. It yields the protein CASSGTGKNEQFF.

The rearrangement links TRBV19 to TRBJ2-5, with D unclear. In germline, CDR1 is LNHDA, CDR2 SQIVND (reference sequence). The CDR3 is 13 amino acids. Trimming removed 0 bases from V and 7 bases from J, with 9 bases in between. CDR3 region: CASSIEVFGTQYF. CDR3 coding DNA: TGTGCCAGTAGTATAGAGGTATTTGGGACCCAGTACTTC.

The rearrangement joins TRBV27 to TRBJ1-5; D is unresolved. V was shortened by 6 bases and J by 1 base, with 7 bases between the two germline ends. The CDR3 sequence is 13 residues long. Germline lookup yields CDR1 MNHEY and CDR2 SMNVEV (reference sequence). The CDR3 region has the DNA TGTGCCAGCAGACGCGGCAGCAATCAGCCCCAGCATTTT. Encoded protein: CASRRGSNQPQHF.

This clonotype was detected only a few times. The chain has TRBV15 and TRBJ2-3, with D perhaps TRBD2 (6 bases). This CDR3 has 16 amino acids. V lost 2 bases, J lost 1 base, and 13 bases lay in between. CDR1 is LNHNV, CDR2 YYDKDF, per germline (reference sequence). The CDR3 DNA is TGTGCCACCAGCAGACCGCCGGGACTTGGCACAGATACGCAGTATTTT. Translated, it gives CATSRPPGLGTDTQYF.

This clonotype appeared a single time. The chain employs TRBV21-1 and TRBJ2-3; TRBD1 reflects the table's D call only, with no check against the DNA. TRBV21-1 constitutes a pseudogene. The CDR3 is made up of 17 amino acids. CDR3 nucleotide sequence: TGTGCCAGCAGCAAACCCCCCGACACGGGCAGCACAGATACGCAGTATTTT. Protein sequence: CASSKPPDTGSTDTQYF.

The chain has TRBV6-1 and TRBJ1-2; D remains unclear. CDR1 is MNHNS, CDR2 SASEGT, per germline. V dropped 6 bases and J dropped 8 bases, with 13 bases sitting between them. The length of the CDR3 is 12 residues. CDR3 nucleotides: TGTGCCAGCAGAAGAGGATATCGAGGCTACACCTTC. It translates to CASRRGYRGYTF.

CDR3 in DNA: TGTGCCAGCAGCTTAGGGGTCGAGCAGTACTTC. Its translation is CASSLGVEQYF. The chain uses TRBV7-9 and TRBJ2-7; D not certain. The ends were cut back, 1 base at V and 6 bases at J, with 4 bases in the middle. Germline assignment: CDR1 SEHNR and CDR2 FQNEAQ (reference sequence). The CDR3 sequence is 11 residues long.

J is TRBJ1-2 and V is TRBV30; TRBD1 might be the D (6 bases). The CDR3 consists of 12 residues. Germline lookup yields CDR1 GTSNPN and CDR2 SVGIG (reference sequence). The CDR3: CAKDRINYGYTF. The CDR3, as DNA: TGTGCAAAAGACAGGATTAACTATGGCTACACCTTC.

This clonotype was seen a handful of times. The rearrangement joins TRBV6-1 to TRBJ2-5; D gene ambiguous. The V and J ends lost 6 bases and 4 bases respectively, with 9 bases between them. Germline V gene data show CDR1 as MNHNS and CDR2 as SASEGT. This CDR3 contains 12 residues. In DNA, the CDR3 is TGTGCCAGCAGCACACATTCAGAGACCCAGTACTTC. Its translation is CASSTHSETQYF.

The count of this clonotype is one. This sequence joins TRBV27 and TRBJ2-1; D is perhaps TRBD1 or TRBD2 (5 bases each). This CDR3 spans 14 amino acids. Germline lookup yields CDR1 MNHEY and CDR2 SMNVEV (reference sequence). Trimming removed 7 bases from V and 3 bases from J, with 13 bases in between. The CDR3 sequence is CASTTGDLYNEQFF. The DNA for the CDR3 is TGTGCCAGCACTACCGGGGACCTCTACAATGAGCAGTTCTTC.

This clonotype came up a few times. This chain links TRBV20-1 with TRBJ2-5, with D tentatively TRBD1 (6 bases). Per the germline V gene, CDR1 is DFQATT and CDR2 is SNEGSKA (reference sequence). Trimming pared 1 base from V and 9 bases from J, leaving 15 bases between. This CDR3 is 13 amino acids long. The CDR3 here is CSARGMQGLSQYF. The CDR3 DNA reads as TGCAGTGCTAGAGGAATGCAGGGGTTGTCCCAGTACTTC.

The chain carries TRBV7-9 and TRBJ2-2; D unclear. Trimming took 10 bases from V and 1 from J, leaving 10 bases between them. CDR1 and CDR2 (germline): SEHNR, FQNEAQ (reference sequence). This CDR3 spans 13 amino acids. The CDR3 reads CANSGQNTGELFF. The CDR3 DNA is TGTGCCAACTCCGGGCAGAACACCGGGGAGCTGTTTTTT.

In its sample, this clonotype was seen once. This chain connects TRBV7-9 to TRBJ1-1, with 7 positions matching TRBD1. V lost 5 bases and J lost 4; bases outside the gene matches: 7. The germline gives CDR1 SEHNR, CDR2 FQNEAQ (reference sequence). The CDR3 is 14 residues long. CDR3 sequence: CASSPQGDLTEAFF. The CDR3 DNA is TGTGCCAGCAGCCCTCAGGGGGACCTCACTGAAGCTTTCTTT.

The rearrangement uses TRBV7-6 and TRBJ1-2; unclear D gene. Trimming left V 1 base short and J 4 bases short, with 7 bases between. Germline V gene lookup returns CDR1 SGHVS and CDR2 FNYEAQ. The CDR3 extends over 13 amino acids. The CDR3 is CASSLDRSYGYTF. CDR3 bases: TGTGCCAGCAGCTTAGACAGAAGCTATGGCTACACCTTC.

This clonotype was picked up a small number of times. V gene TRBV11-2 combines with J gene TRBJ1-6; D unclear. CDR3 length: 15 amino acids. V was pared by 2 bases and J by 0 bases, with 5 bases between. Per germline, CDR1 SGHAT and CDR2 FQNNGV. For the CDR3, the DNA is TGTGCCAGCAGCTTATCGGGCTCCTATAATTCACCCCTCCACTTT. Protein: CASSLSGSYNSPLHF.

For the CDR3, the DNA is TGTGCCAGCAGCCGAGGGACAGGGGTTAGACTGTTTTTT. Protein product: CASSRGTGVRLFF. The chain recombines TRBV12-3 or TRBV12-4 with TRBJ1-4, with 10 positions matching TRBD1. After removal of 6 bases from V and 13 bases from J, the junction contained 8 bases not matched to a gene. The length of the CDR3 is 13 residues.

Only a few counts were recorded for this clonotype. V usage is TRBV19 and J usage is TRBJ1-5; 7 bases align to TRBD1. Germline V CDR1 and CDR2: LNHDA, SQIVND (reference sequence). V trimming: 5 bases; J trimming: 7 bases; junction bases outside the gene matches: 11. This CDR3 has 15 residues. CDR3 bases: TGTGCCAGTAGTTCCGACAGGGTATCTCGACAGCCCCAGCATTTT. As protein: CASSSDRVSRQPQHF.